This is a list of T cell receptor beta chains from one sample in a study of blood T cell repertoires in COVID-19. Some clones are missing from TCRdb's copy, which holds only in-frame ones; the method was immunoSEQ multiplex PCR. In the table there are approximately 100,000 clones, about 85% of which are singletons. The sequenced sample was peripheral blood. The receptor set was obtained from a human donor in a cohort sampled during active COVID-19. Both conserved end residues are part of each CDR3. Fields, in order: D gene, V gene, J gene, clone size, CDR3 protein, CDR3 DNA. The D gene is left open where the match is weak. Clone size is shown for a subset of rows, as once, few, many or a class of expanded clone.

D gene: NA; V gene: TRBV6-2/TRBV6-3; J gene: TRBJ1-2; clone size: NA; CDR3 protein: CASSSQYPYGYTF; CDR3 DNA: TGTGCCAGCAGCTCCCAGTATCCCTATGGCTACACCTTC
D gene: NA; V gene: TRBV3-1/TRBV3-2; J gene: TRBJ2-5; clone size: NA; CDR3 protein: CASSQDIVSETQYF; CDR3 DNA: TGTGCCAGCAGCCAAGATATCGTCTCGGAGACCCAGTACTTC
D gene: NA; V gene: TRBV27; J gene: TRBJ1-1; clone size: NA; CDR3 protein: CASSFGGNTEAFF; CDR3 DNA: TGTGCCAGCAGTTTTGGAGGGAACACTGAAGCTTTCTTT
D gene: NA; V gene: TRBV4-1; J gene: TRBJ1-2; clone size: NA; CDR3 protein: CASSPRTGTAVAFYGYTF; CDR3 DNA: TGCGCCAGCAGCCCCCGAACAGGGACCGCCGTCGCCTTCTATGGCTACACCTTC
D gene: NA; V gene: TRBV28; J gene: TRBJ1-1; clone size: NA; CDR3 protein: CASRWWGPSGHPNTEAFF; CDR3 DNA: TGTGCCAGCAGATGGTGGGGTCCTTCGGGACACCCGAACACTGAAGCTTTCTTT
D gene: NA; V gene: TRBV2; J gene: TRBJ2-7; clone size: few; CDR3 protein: CASTQGTYEQYF; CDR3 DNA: TGTGCCAGCACACAGGGTACCTACGAGCAGTACTTC
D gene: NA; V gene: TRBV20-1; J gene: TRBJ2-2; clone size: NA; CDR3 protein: CSASGLNTGELFF; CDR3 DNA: TGCAGTGCTAGTGGGCTGAACACCGGGGAGCTGTTTTTT
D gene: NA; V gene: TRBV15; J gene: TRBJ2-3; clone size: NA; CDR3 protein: CATSRDLADTQYF; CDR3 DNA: TGTGCCACCAGCAGAGATTTAGCAGATACGCAGTATTTT
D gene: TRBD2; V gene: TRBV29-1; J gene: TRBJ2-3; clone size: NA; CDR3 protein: CSVEEAGAGTDTQYF; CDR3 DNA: TGCAGCGTTGAAGAGGCGGGAGCCGGCACAGATACGCAGTATTTT
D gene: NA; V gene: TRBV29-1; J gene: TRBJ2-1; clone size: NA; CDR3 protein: CSGEGDTYNEQFF; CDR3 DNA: TGCAGCGGGGAGGGGGATACCTACAATGAGCAGTTCTTC
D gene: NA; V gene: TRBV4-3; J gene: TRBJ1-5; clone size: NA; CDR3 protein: CASSQGRGRGNQPQHF; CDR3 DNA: TGCGCCAGCAGCCAAGGAAGGGGTAGGGGCAATCAGCCCCAGCATTTT
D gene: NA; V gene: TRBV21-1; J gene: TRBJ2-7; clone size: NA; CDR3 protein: CASSLEAAGDLNSEQYF; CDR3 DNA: TGTGCCAGCAGCCTCGAAGCGGCAGGCGATCTGAACTCCGAGCAGTACTTC
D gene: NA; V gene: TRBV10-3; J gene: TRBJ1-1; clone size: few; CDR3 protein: CAIRPSGQINTEAFF; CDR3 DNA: TGTGCCATCAGACCTTCCGGACAGATTAACACTGAAGCTTTCTTT